This entry describes one T cell receptor (beta chain). The antigen is undetermined. This entry belongs to a study of response to subunit inactivated influenza vaccine. Study observations and caveats: A suggestion made by the authors is that each seasonal influenza vaccination recruits few new T cells.

V gave up 2 bases and J gave up 0 bases, with 11 bases separating them. The CDR3 sequence is 15 residues long. Per the germline V gene, CDR1 is MGHRA and CDR2 is YSYEKL. TCRdb analysed the RT-PCR reads with MiXCR anew, one entry per CDR3 protein. The table lists about 520,000 distinct CDR3 sequences, about 25% of them singletons. This material consisted of CD4+ T cells sorted from PBMCs, taken approximately 5 days after vaccination. The chain combines TRBV4-1 with TRBJ2-7, with D possibly being TRBD1 or TRBD2 (6 bases each). The TCR originated in a man aged 50 or older who received an inactivated influenza vaccine. CDR3 residues: CASSQPAGHSYEQYF. In DNA form, the CDR3 reads TGCGCCAGCAGCCAACCCGCGGGACACTCCTACGAGCAGTACTTC.